The 3 T cell receptor beta chains in this list originate from one sample, sequenced in a study of cytomegalovirus exposure and HLA in healthy donors. PCR primers comprised 60 Vbeta and 13 Jbeta primers. Some clones are missing from TCRdb's copy, which holds only in-frame ones; the method was immunoSEQ multiplex PCR. The sample contains roughly 180,000 clones, around 79% of which appear only once. The source material was PBMCs. Source of these receptors: a girl between 5 and 17 years old in good health and CMV-seropositive.

In its sample, this clone was seen a few times. V usage is TRBV5-1 and J usage is TRBJ2-5; D remains ambiguous. Germline values: CDR1 SGHRS, CDR2 YFSETQ. Trimming stripped 7 bases from V and 4 bases from J, with 14 bases between. The CDR3 is made up of 13 amino acids. This CDR3 is CASAAAFRETQYF. CDR3 nucleotide sequence: TGCGCCAGCGCGGCGGCATTTCGAGAGACCCAGTACTTC.

This chain connects TRBV11-3 to TRBJ1-1, with 8 bases that match TRBD1. In germline, CDR1 is SGHNT, CDR2 YENEEA. The CDR3 runs to 12 residues. The ends lost 6 bases at V and 7 bases at J; junction bases unmatched: 4. The DNA for the CDR3 is TGTGCCAGCAGTTACAGGGGGGTTGAAGCTTTCTTT. It translates to CASSYRGVEAFF.

The gene calls are TRBV27 and TRBJ1-6; possibly TRBD1 for D (6 bases). The CDR3 covers 15 residues. The germline V gene encodes CDR1 MNHEY and CDR2 SMNVEV (reference sequence). V lost 5 bases and J lost 5, with 13 bases in between. CDR3 in DNA: TGTGCCAGCAGTCGCCAGGGGCCCGATAATTCACCCCTCCACTTT. Translating it yields CASSRQGPDNSPLHF.